These T cell receptor beta chains were read from a single sample in a study of technical replicates of blood from several donors. Repertoires were generated with immunoSEQ multiplex PCR, while TCRdb's copy carries only in-frame clones and drops some. Of 55,000 to 80,000 clones listed, almost 98% are singletons. The sample taken for sequencing was T cells isolated from PBMCs. Source of these receptors: a human donor in good health. The CDR3 runs from the conserved cysteine through the conserved F or W. D genes are given only for firm matches. Clone size is given for some rows only: seen once, a few or many times, or a class if the clone is expanded.

D	size	J	V	CDR3	DNA
-	-	TRBJ2-2	TRBV28	CASSSQILGLNTGELFF	TGTGCCAGCAGTTCCCAGATTCTCGGACTGAACACCGGGGAGCTGTTTTTT
-	-	TRBJ2-7	TRBV18	CASSPMEGHEQYF	TGTGCCAGCTCACCGATGGAGGGTCACGAGCAGTACTTC
-	-	TRBJ1-1	TRBV27	CASSFSPGGSEAFF	TGTGCCAGCAGTTTTAGTCCCGGAGGCTCTGAAGCTTTCTTT
-	-	TRBJ1-1	TRBV7-9	CASSLLSGNTEAFF	TGTGCCAGCAGCTTATTGTCAGGGAACACTGAAGCTTTCTTT
-	-	TRBJ2-7	TRBV19	CASSAGSEQYF	TGTGCCAGTAGTGCGGGATCCGAGCAGTACTTC
TRBD2	few	TRBJ2-1	TRBV7-8	CASSSLAGGGDEQFF	TGTGCCAGCAGCTCTTTAGCGGGGGGGGGCGATGAGCAGTTCTTC
TRBD1	-	TRBJ2-5	TRBV27	CASSKTTGDQETQYF	TGTGCCAGCAGCAAGACAACAGGGGATCAAGAGACCCAGTACTTC
-	once	TRBJ2-7	TRBV5-1	CASGSGGHDEQYF	TGCGCCAGCGGGTCAGGAGGGCACGACGAGCAGTACTTC
-	-	TRBJ2-1	TRBV5-1	CASSLLPSYNEQFF	TGCGCCAGCAGCTTGCTCCCTTCCTACAATGAGCAGTTCTTC
-	-	TRBJ1-2	TRBV27	CASSEAGYGYTF	TGTGCCAGCAGTGAAGCCGGCTATGGCTACACCTTC
-	once	TRBJ1-5	TRBV19	CASSIDARGTSGTQHF	TGTGCCAGTAGTATAGATGCGAGGGGGACCTCGGGGACCCAGCATTTT
-	-	TRBJ2-1	TRBV29-1	CSQTVGQGDEQFF	TGCAGCCAGACAGTAGGACAAGGGGATGAGCAGTTCTTC
TRBD1	-	TRBJ1-2	TRBV6-1	CASSPRTGTYGYTF	TGTGCCAGCAGTCCCCGGACAGGGACCTATGGCTACACCTTC
-	-	TRBJ2-1	TRBV28	CASSSRQVPGNEQFF	TGTGCCAGCAGTTCTCGACAGGTCCCAGGTAATGAGCAGTTCTTC
TRBD2	-	TRBJ2-7	TRBV29-1	CSVVTREAYEQYF	TGCAGCGTTGTTACGCGGGAGGCCTACGAGCAGTACTTC
-	-	TRBJ1-2	TRBV11-3	CASSLGLGLSNYGYTF	TGTGCCAGCAGCTTAGGTCTGGGCCTATCTAACTATGGCTACACCTTC
-	-	TRBJ2-1	TRBV29-1	CSVEGKLDLPYNEQFF	TGCAGCGTTGAGGGGAAACTAGACCTGCCCTACAATGAGCAGTTCTTC
-	-	TRBJ2-1	TRBV29-1	CSVGSANNEQFF	TGCAGCGTTGGAAGTGCTAACAATGAGCAGTTCTTC
TRBD1	-	TRBJ1-5	TRBV5-1	CASSVSGTGGPQHF	TGCGCCAGCAGCGTCTCCGGGACAGGGGGTCCCCAGCATTTT
-	-	TRBJ2-7	TRBV7-8	CASSLEPGQNYEQYF	TGTGCCAGCAGCTTAGAACCTGGACAAAACTACGAGCAGTACTTC
-	-	TRBJ1-3	TRBV11-2	CASSLSRDTIYF	TGTGCCAGCAGCTTATCCCGAGACACCATATATTTT
-	-	TRBJ1-1	TRBV5-1	CASSLGQVNTEAFF	TGCGCCAGCAGCTTGGGACAGGTGAACACTGAAGCTTTCTTT
-	-	TRBJ1-1	TRBV28	CASSGTEAFF	TGTGCCAGCTCAGGGACAGAAGCTTTCTTT
-	-	TRBJ1-2	TRBV28	CASSPTRSYYGYTF	TGTGCCAGCAGTCCTACCCGATCGTACTATGGCTACACCTTC
-	-	TRBJ2-7	TRBV2	CASSEGPFPGYEQYF	TGTGCCAGCAGTGAAGGGCCATTCCCGGGGTACGAGCAGTACTTC
-	-	TRBJ1-2	TRBV6-5	CASKGLQTKYGYTF	TGTGCCAGCAAGGGGTTGCAGACGAAATATGGCTACACCTTC
-	-	TRBJ1-1	TRBV28	CASSFWGRDTEAFF	TGTGCCAGCAGTTTCTGGGGGCGCGACACTGAAGCTTTCTTT
-	-	TRBJ2-3	TRBV5-1	CASSPELPDTQYF	TGCGCCAGCAGCCCCGAACTCCCAGATACGCAGTATTTT
-	-	TRBJ1-1	TRBV20-1	CSAGRVTEAFF	TGCAGTGCCGGGAGGGTCACTGAAGCTTTCTTT
-	-	TRBJ2-1	TRBV7-9	CASSLYWAGTRGNEQFF	TGTGCCAGCAGCTTATATTGGGCAGGGACGCGGGGCAATGAGCAGTTCTTC
TRBD1	-	TRBJ1-2	TRBV5-4	CASSSQGTDYGYTF	TGTGCCAGCAGCTCGCAGGGGACAGACTATGGCTACACCTTC
-	few	TRBJ2-1	TRBV5-1	CASSYRQDQYNEQFF	TGCGCCAGCAGCTATAGACAGGATCAGTACAATGAGCAGTTCTTC
TRBD1	-	TRBJ1-1	TRBV7-7	CASSLARGLEAFF	TGTGCTAGCAGCTTAGCCAGGGGGCTTGAAGCTTTCTTT
-	-	TRBJ1-1	TRBV10-2	CASSAGLSRGNTEAFF	TGCGCCAGCAGTGCCGGGCTTTCAAGGGGAAACACTGAAGCTTTCTTT
TRBD2	-	TRBJ2-7	TRBV27	CASSPSGSHEQYF	TGTGCCAGCAGCCCTAGCGGGAGCCACGAGCAGTACTTC
TRBD2	-	TRBJ2-1	TRBV11-2	CASSSRGGVDEQFF	TGTGCCAGCAGCTCACGGGGGGGCGTGGATGAGCAGTTCTTC
-	-	TRBJ1-1	TRBV28	CASSGGTLVLF	TGTGCCAGCAGTGGCGGGACTTTGGTTCTCTTT
TRBD1	-	TRBJ2-6	TRBV10-3	CAISESTGAYPGANVLTF	TGTGCCATCAGTGAGTCTACAGGGGCTTACCCTGGGGCCAACGTCCTGACTTTC
TRBD2	-	TRBJ2-2	TRBV29-1	CSVSHSGLDTGELFF	TGCAGCGTTAGCCATAGCGGGCTCGACACCGGGGAGCTGTTTTTT
TRBD1	-	TRBJ2-3	TRBV28	CASTQGAGLTDTQYF	TGTGCCAGCACCCAGGGGGCGGGCCTCACAGATACGCAGTATTTT
-	-	TRBJ2-7	TRBV6-5	CASSYSKSGHYEQYF	TGTGCCAGCAGTTACTCGAAGTCCGGACACTACGAGCAGTACTTC
-	-	TRBJ1-4	TRBV30	CAWSVATGSNEKLFF	TGTGCCTGGAGCGTAGCCACGGGGAGTAATGAAAAACTGTTTTTT
-	-	TRBJ2-1	TRBV10-1	CASSESSWEQFF	TGCGCCAGCAGTGAGTCTAGCTGGGAGCAGTTCTTC
-	once	TRBJ1-1	TRBV29-1	CSGSGPDSYTEAFF	TGCAGCGGAAGCGGGCCCGACAGCTACACTGAAGCTTTCTTT
TRBD1	-	TRBJ1-2	TRBV6-5	CASRTGQGMYYGYTF	TGTGCCAGCAGAACGGGACAGGGAATGTACTATGGCTACACCTTC
-	-	TRBJ2-4	TRBV2	CASSEYPGAKNIQYF	TGTGCCAGCAGTGAGTACCCAGGAGCCAAAAACATTCAGTACTTC
-	few	TRBJ1-5	TRBV5-1	CASSEGVSNQPQHF	TGCGCCAGCAGCGAGGGTGTTAGCAATCAGCCCCAGCATTTT
-	-	TRBJ2-7	TRBV20-1	CSAQTKYF	TGCAGTGCCCAAACAAAGTACTTC